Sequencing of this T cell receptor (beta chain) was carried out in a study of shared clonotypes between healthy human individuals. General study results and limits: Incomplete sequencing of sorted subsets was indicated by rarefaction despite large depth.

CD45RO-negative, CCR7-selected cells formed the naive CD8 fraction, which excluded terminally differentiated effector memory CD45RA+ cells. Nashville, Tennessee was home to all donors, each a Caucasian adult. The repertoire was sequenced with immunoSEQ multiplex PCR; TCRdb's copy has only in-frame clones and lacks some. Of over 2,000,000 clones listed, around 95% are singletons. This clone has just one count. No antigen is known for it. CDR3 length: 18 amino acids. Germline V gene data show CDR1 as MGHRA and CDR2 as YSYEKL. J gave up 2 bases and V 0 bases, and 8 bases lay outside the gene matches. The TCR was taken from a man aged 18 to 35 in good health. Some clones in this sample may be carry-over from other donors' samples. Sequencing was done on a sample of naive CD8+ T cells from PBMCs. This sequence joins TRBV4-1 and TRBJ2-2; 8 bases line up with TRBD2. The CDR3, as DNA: TGCGCCAGCAGCCAAGAGCCAGCGGGAGCGCTAAACACCGGGGAGCTGTTTTTT. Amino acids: CASSQEPAGALNTGELFF.